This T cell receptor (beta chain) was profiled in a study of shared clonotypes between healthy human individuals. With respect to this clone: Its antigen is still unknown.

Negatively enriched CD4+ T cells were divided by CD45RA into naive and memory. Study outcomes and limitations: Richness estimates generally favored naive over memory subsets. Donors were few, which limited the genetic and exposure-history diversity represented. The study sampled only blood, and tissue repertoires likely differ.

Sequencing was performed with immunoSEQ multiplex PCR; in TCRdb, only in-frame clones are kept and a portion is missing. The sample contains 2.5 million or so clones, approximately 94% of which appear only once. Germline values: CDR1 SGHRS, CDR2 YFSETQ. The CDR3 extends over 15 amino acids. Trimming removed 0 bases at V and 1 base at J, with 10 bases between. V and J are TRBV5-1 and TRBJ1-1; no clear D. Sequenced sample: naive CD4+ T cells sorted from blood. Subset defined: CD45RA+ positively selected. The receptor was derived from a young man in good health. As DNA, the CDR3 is TGCGCCAGCAGCTTGGAGCGGGTAAAGAACACTGAAGCTTTCTTT. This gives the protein CASSLERVKNTEAFF. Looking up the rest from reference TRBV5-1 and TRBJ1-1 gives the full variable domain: KAGVTQTPRYLIKTRGQQVTLSCSPISGHRSVSWYQQTPGQGLQFLFEYFSETQRNKGNFPGRFSGRQFSNSRSEMNVSTLELGDSALYLCASSLERVKNTEAFFGQGTRLTVV.